The 7 T cell receptor beta chains given below trace back to one sample, sequenced in a study of T cells in Graves' hyperthyroidism and ophthalmopathy. Amplification of TCR beta CDR3 regions was performed using RNA transcripts as template. A set of HTBI primers served as the primers for a first-round RT-PCR of the TCR CDR3. TCRdb analysed the multiplex PCR reads with MiXCR anew, one entry per CDR3 protein. This table holds a few hundred thousand distinct CDR3 sequences, around 20% found once. Sequenced material: blood. These receptors were taken from a woman between 45 and 65 years old with Graves' hyperthyroidism.

This clonotype has ten or more counts. The chain links TRBV2 to TRBJ1-5; the match to TRBD1 covers 7 bases. Germline CDR1 reads SNHLY; CDR2 reads FYNNEI. J lost 0 bases, V lost 1 base, and 3 bases had no gene match. The CDR3 is made up of 16 amino acids. The CDR3 DNA reads as TGTGCCAGCAGTGAAGAGGGGGCCCATAGCAATCAGCCCCAGCATTTT. This encodes CASSEEGAHSNQPQHF.

Many counts were recorded for this clonotype. The chain links TRBV11-2 to TRBJ2-5, with a possible D match to TRBD2 (6 bases). This CDR3 region has 15 residues. CDR1 SGHAT and CDR2 FQNNGV come from the germline V gene. V was pared by 7 bases and J by 3 bases, with 18 bases between. The CDR3 spells CASTTNIGGKETQYF. The CDR3 bases are TGTGCCAGCACCACTAATATCGGGGGAAAAGAGACCCAGTACTTC. Drawing the rest from reference TRBV11-2 and TRBJ2-5, the complete variable domain is EAGVAQSPRYKIIEKRQSVAFWCNPISGHATLYWYQQILGQGPKLLIQFQNNGVVDDSQLPKDRFSAERLKGVDSTLKIQPAKLEDSAVYLCASTTNIGGKETQYFGPGTRLLVL.

The rearrangement links TRBV20-1 to TRBJ2-7, with 10 bases fitting TRBD2. CDR1 and CDR2 from the germline V gene are DFQATT and SNEGSKA (reference sequence). The CDR3 totals 15 residues. V trimming: 3 bases; J trimming: 4 bases; junction bases outside the gene matches: 9. The CDR3 nucleotides are TGCAGTGCTAGTACCCCTAGCGGGAGAGGGTACGAGCAGTACTTC. Its translation is CSASTPSGRGYEQYF.

At least ten counts were recorded for this clonotype. V is TRBV2 and J is TRBJ2-3; 14 nucleotides agree with TRBD2. Germline-derived CDR1 and CDR2 are SNHLY and FYNNEI. V lost 6 bases and J lost 5; bases outside the gene matches: 7. CDR3 length equals 16 residues. For the CDR3, the DNA is TGTGCCAGCAGCGCACAGGGACTAGCGGGAGTAGATACGCAGTATTTT. Translated: CASSAQGLAGVDTQYF. The whole variable domain, filled in from reference TRBV2 and TRBJ2-3, reads EPEVTQTPSHQVTQMGQEVILRCVPISNHLYFYWYRQILGQKVEFLVSFYNNEISEKSEIFDDQFSVERPDGSNFTLKIRSTKLEDSAMYFCASSAQGLAGVDTQYFGPGTRLTVL.

This clonotype was found a few times. This sequence joins TRBV27 and TRBJ1-2, with 8 bases identical to TRBD1. The germline V gene encodes CDR1 MNHEY and CDR2 SMNVEV (reference sequence). The CDR3 runs to 13 residues. Unmatched junction bases numbered 3, after V lost 5 bases and J lost 4 bases. CDR3 nucleotides: TGTGCCAGCAGTGTACAGGGGGGCTATGGCTACACCTTC. This translates into CASSVQGGYGYTF.

This clonotype was counted ten times or more. The rearrangement uses TRBV18 and TRBJ2-3, with 7 bases identical to TRBD1. The germline V gene encodes CDR1 KGHSH and CDR2 LQKENI. V was pared by 6 bases and J by 1 base, with 10 bases of the junction left unmatched. The CDR3 spans 16 residues. As DNA, the CDR3 is TGTGCCAGCTCCCCCCTGAAGGGACAGCGCACAGATACGCAGTATTTT. It translates to CASSPLKGQRTDTQYF.

The sample holds a few counts of this clonotype. The genes are TRBV5-1 and TRBJ2-4; D not resolved. This CDR3 has 16 residues. V was clipped by 4 bases and J by 0 bases, with 14 bases between them. Germline CDR1 reads SGHRS; CDR2 reads YFSETQ. CDR3 in amino acids: CASSNDGLLAKNIQYF. CDR3 nucleotide sequence: TGCGCCAGCAGCAACGACGGCCTTCTAGCCAAAAACATTCAGTACTTC.